This entry concerns a single T cell receptor beta chain. Its specificity is not known. The sample originates from a study of CD8+ T cells in alopecia areata. The wider study: Tofacitinib was taken orally by treated patients, and the dose was 5 to 10 mg twice daily. General study points: Many of the expanded lesional clones endured in scalp and blood while on tofacitinib. Sequencing of scalp samples also captures resident alphabeta T cells of normal skin.

This sample's treatment: oral pan-JAK inhibitor, 5-10 mg twice daily. Samples from alopecia areata patients were lesional scalp punch biopsies and peripheral blood. Sequencing relied on a cDNA template that was reverse transcribed from extracted RNA. Assay used: immunoSEQ multiplex PCR; TCRdb lists only in-frame clones, some missing. Here the sample spans about 180,000 clones, roughly 50% being singletons. CDR3 length: 13 residues. Germline V gene sequence: CDR1 SQVTM, CDR2 ANQGSEA. Trimming took 7 bases from V and 0 from J, leaving 10 bases between them. The sequencing here drew on CD8+ T cells sorted from blood, taken at week 24, from a patient treated with tofacitinib. This clonotype originated in a human donor with alopecia areata. The genes are TRBV29-1 and TRBJ1-3; D possibly corresponds to TRBD1 (5 bases). CDR3 region: CSALTVSGNTIYF. CDR3 bases: TGCAGCGCCTTGACAGTCTCTGGAAACACCATATATTTT.